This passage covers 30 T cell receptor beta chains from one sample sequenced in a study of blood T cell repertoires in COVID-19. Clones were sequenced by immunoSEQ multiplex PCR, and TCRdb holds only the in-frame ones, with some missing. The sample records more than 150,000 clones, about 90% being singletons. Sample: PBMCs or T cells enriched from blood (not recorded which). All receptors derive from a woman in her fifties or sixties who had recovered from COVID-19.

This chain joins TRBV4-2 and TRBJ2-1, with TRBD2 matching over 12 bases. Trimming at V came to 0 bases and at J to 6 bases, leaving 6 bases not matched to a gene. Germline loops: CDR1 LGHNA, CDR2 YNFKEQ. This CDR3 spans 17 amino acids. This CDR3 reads CASSQESLAGGVNEQFF. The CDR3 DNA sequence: TGTGCCAGCAGCCAAGAGAGTCTAGCGGGAGGGGTCAATGAGCAGTTCTTC.

CDR3 nucleotide sequence: TGTGCCAGCAGCTCGCCAGGACAGGGGGCAAGGGAAAAACTGTTTTTT. It translates to CASSSPGQGAREKLFF. The chain links TRBV11-3 to TRBJ1-4; 11 bases align to TRBD1. There are 16 residues in the CDR3. The V and J ends lost 4 bases and 8 bases, in that order; junction bases with no gene match: 9. From germline, CDR1 is SGHNT and CDR2 YENEEA.

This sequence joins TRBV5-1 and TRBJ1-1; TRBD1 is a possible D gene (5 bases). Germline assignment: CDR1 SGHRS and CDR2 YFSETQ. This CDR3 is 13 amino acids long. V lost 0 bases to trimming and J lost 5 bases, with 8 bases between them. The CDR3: CASSLVGATEAFF. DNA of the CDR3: TGCGCCAGCAGCTTGGTAGGGGCTACTGAAGCTTTCTTT.

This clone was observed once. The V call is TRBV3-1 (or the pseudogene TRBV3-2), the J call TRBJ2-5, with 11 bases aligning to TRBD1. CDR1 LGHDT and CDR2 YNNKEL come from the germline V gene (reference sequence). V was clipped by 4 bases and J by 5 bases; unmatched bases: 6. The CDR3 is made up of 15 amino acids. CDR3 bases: TGTGCCAGCAGCCTACGGGACAGGGGGGGTGAGACCCAGTACTTC. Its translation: CASSLRDRGGETQYF.

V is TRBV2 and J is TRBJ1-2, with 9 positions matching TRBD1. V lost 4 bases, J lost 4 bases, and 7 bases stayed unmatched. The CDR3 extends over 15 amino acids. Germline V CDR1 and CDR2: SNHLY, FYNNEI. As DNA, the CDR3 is TGTGCCAGCAGTGTAGGGACAGGGTTTTCCTATGGCTACACCTTC. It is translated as CASSVGTGFSYGYTF.

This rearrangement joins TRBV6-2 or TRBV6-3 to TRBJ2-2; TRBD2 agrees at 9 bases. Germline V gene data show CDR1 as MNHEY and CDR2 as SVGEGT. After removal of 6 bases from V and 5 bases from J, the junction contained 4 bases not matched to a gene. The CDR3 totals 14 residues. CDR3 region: CASSLAGVTGELFF. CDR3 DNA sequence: TGTGCCAGCAGCTTAGCGGGAGTGACCGGGGAGCTGTTTTTT.

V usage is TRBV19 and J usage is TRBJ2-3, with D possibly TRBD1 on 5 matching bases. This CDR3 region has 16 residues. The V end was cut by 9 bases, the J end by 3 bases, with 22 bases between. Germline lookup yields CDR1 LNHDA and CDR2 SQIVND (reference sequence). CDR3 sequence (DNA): TGTGCCAGCCTGGGGCTCGGGCCGCACGGAACAGATACGCAGTATTTT. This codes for CASLGLGPHGTDTQYF. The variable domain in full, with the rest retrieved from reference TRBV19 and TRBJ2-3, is DGGITQSPKYLFRKEGQNVTLSCEQNLNHDAMYWYRQDPGQGLRLIYYSQIVNDFQKGDIAEGYSVSREKKESFPLTVTSAQKNPTAFYLCASLGLGPHGTDTQYFGPGTRLTVL.

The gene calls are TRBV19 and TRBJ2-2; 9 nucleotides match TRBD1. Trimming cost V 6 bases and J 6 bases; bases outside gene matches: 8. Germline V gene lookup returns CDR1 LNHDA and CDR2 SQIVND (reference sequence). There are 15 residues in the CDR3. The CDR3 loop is CASREGTGIAGELFF. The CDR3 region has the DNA TGTGCCAGTAGAGAAGGGACAGGGATTGCCGGGGAGCTGTTTTTT.

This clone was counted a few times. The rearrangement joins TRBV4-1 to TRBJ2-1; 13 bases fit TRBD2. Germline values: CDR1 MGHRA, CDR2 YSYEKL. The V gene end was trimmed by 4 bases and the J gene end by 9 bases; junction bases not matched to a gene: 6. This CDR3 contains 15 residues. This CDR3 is CASSRGTSGNPEQFF. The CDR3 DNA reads TGCGCCAGCAGCCGCGGGACTAGCGGGAATCCTGAGCAGTTCTTC.

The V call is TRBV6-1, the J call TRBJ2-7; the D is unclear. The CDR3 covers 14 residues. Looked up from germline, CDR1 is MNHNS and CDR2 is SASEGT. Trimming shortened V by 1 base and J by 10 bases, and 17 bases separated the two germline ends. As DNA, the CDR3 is TGTGCCAGCAGTGAAGGTGAGGTCCCCCCCGGTCAGTACTTC. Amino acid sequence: CASSEGEVPPGQYF.

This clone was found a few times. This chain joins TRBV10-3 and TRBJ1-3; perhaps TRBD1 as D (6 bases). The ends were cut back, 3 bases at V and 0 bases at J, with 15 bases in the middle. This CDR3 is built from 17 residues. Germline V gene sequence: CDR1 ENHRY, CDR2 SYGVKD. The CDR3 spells CAISETSGATSGNTIYF. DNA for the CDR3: TGTGCCATCAGTGAAACATCAGGGGCTACCTCTGGAAACACCATATATTTT.

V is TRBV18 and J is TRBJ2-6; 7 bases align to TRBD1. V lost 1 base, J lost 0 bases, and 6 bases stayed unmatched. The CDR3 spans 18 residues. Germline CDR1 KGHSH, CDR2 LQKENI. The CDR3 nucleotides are TGTGCCAGCTCACCACTAGGGGGCGCAGGCTCTGGGGCCAACGTCCTGACTTTC. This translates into CASSPLGGAGSGANVLTF.

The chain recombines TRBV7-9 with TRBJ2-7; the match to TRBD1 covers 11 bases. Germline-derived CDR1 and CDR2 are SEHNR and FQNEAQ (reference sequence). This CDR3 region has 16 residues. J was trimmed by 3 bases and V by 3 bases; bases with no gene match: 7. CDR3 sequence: CASSFLPGTGGYEQYF. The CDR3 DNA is TGTGCCAGCAGCTTCCTCCCCGGGACAGGGGGCTACGAGCAGTACTTC.

As DNA, the CDR3 is TGTGCCAGTAGTGATACTAGCGGGAGCCACGAGCAGTACTTC. It translates to CASSDTSGSHEQYF. The chain combines TRBV19 with TRBJ2-7; 11 positions match TRBD2. Germline CDR1 is LNHDA and CDR2 is SQIVND (reference sequence). The CDR3 runs to 14 residues. With V trimmed by 5 bases and J by 5 bases, 5 bases remained unmatched.

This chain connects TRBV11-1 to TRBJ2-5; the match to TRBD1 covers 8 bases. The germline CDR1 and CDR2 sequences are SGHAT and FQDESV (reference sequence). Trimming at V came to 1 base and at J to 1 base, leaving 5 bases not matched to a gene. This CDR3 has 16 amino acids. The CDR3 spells CASSLGQGSAQETQYF. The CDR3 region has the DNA TGTGCCAGCAGCTTAGGACAGGGGAGCGCCCAAGAGACCCAGTACTTC.

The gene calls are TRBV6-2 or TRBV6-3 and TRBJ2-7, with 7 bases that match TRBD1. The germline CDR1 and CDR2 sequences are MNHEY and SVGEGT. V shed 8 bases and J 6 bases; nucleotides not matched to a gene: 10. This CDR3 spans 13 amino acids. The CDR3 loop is CASGRDRVSEQYF. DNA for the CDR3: TGTGCCAGCGGCCGGGACAGAGTATCCGAGCAGTACTTC.

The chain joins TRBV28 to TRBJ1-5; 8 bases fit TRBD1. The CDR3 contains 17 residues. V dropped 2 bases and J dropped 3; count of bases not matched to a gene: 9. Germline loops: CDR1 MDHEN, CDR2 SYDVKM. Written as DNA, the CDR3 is TGTGCCAGCAGTTTAGCCGGGCGACAGGGGACCAATCAGCCCCAGCATTTT. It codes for CASSLAGRQGTNQPQHF.

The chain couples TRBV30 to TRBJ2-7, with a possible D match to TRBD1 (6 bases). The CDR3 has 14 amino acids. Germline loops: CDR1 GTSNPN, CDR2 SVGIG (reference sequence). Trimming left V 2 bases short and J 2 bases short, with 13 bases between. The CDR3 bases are TGTGCCTGGAGTTCGACAGGCCGAACCTACGAGCAGTACTTC. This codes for CAWSSTGRTYEQYF.

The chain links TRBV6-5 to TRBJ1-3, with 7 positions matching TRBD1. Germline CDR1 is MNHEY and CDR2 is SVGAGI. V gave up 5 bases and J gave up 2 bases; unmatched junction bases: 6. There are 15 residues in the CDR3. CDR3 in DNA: TGTGCCAGCAGTCCCACCGGGACAGCTGGAAACACCATATATTTT. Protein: CASSPTGTAGNTIYF.

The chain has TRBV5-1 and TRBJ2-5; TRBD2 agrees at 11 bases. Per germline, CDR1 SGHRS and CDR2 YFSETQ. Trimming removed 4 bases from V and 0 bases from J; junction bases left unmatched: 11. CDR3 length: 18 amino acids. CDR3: CASSIVPVAGGYQETQYF. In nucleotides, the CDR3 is TGCGCCAGCAGCATCGTCCCCGTAGCGGGAGGGTACCAAGAGACCCAGTACTTC.

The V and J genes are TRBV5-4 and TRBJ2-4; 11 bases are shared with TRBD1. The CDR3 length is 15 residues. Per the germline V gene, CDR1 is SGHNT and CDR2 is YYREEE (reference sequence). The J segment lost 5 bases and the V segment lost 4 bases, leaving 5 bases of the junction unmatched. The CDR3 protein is CASSPDRGLENIQYF. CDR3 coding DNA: TGTGCCAGCAGCCCGGACAGGGGGCTAGAAAACATTCAGTACTTC.

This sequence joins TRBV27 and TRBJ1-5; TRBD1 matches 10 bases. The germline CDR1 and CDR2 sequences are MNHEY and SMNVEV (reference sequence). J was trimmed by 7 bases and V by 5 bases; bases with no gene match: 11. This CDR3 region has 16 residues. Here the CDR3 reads CASSLHRDRGDQPQHF. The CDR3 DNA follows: TGTGCCAGCAGTCTCCACCGGGACAGGGGTGACCAGCCCCAGCATTTT.

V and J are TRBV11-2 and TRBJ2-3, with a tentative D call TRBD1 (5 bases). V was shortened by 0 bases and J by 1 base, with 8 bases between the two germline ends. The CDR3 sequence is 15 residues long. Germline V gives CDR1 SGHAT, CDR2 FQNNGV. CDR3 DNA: TGTGCCAGCAGCTTAGATCTACAGGGCACAGATACGCAGTATTTT. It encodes CASSLDLQGTDTQYF.

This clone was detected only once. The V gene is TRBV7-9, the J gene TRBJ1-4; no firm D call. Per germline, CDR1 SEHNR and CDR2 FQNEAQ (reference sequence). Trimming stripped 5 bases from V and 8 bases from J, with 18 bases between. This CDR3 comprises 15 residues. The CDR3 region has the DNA TGTGCCAGCAGCATACCGGTGGAGGCGAGGGAAAAACTGTTTTTT. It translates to CASSIPVEAREKLFF. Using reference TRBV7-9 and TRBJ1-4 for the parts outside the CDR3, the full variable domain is DTGVSQNPRHKITKRGQNVTFRCDPISEHNRLYWYRQTLGQGPEFLTYFQNEAQLEKSRLLSDRFSAERPKGSFSTLEIQRTEQGDSAMYLCASSIPVEAREKLFFGSGTQLSVL.

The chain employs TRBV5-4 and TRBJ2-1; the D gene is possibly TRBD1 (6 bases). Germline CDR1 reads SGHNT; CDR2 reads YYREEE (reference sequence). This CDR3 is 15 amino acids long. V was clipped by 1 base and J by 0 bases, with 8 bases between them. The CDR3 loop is CASSLQQGSYNEQFF. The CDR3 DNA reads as TGTGCCAGCAGCTTGCAACAGGGCTCCTACAATGAGCAGTTCTTC.

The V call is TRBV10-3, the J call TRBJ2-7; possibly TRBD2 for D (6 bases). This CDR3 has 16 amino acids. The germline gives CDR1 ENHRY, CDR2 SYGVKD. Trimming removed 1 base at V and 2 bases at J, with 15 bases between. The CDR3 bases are TGTGCCATCAGTGAGTGGGGGGTGGGCGAAACCTACGAGCAGTACTTC. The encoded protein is CAISEWGVGETYEQYF.

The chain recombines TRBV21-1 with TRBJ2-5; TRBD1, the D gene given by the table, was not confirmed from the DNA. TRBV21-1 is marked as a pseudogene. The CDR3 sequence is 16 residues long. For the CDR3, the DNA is TGTGCCAGCAGCAAAAGGTATAAGGGGGCGGACGAGACCCAGTACTTC. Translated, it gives CASSKRYKGADETQYF.

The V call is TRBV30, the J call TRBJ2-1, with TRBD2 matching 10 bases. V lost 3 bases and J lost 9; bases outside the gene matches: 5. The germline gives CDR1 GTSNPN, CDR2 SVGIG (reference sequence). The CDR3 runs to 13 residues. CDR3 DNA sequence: TGTGCCTGGAGGGCTAGCGGGAGAACTGAGCAGTTCTTC. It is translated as CAWRASGRTEQFF. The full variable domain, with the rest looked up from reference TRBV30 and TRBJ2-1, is SQTIHQWPATLVQPVGSPLSLECTVEGTSNPNLYWYRQAAGRGLQLLFYSVGIGQISSEVPQNLSASRPQDRQFILSSKKLLLSDSGFYLCAWRASGRTEQFFGPGTRLTVL.

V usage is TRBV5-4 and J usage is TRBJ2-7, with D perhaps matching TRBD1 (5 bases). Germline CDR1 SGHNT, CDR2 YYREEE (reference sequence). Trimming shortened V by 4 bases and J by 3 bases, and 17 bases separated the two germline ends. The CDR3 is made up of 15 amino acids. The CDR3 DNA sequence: TGTGCCAGCAGCCAACAATCAGGGCAGGGCTACGAGCAGTACTTC. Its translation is CASSQQSGQGYEQYF.

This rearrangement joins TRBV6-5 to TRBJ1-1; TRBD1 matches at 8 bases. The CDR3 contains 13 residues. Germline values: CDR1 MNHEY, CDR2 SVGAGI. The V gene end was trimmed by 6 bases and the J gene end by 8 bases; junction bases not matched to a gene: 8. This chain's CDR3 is CASRRTGRTEAFF. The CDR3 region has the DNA TGTGCCAGCAGAAGGACAGGGCGTACAGAAGCTTTCTTT.